These 7 T cell receptor beta chains came from one sample sequenced in a study of spatial heterogeneity in lung cancer (dated by TCRdb to 2018 to 2020). Overall study results and their limits: A correlation was observed between the number of expanded intratumoral alpha and beta TCRs and the tumor nonsynonymous mutation count.

Library method: 5' RACE. TCRdb lists the instrument as NextSeq 500. TCRdb reprocessed the public reads (quality trimming at Q25 with fastp, clone calling with MiXCR) and kept in-frame beta chains. Each CDR3 protein appears once, grouped with its most common genes and DNA. Counted in this sample were some 18,000 distinct CDR3 sequences; approximately 8.3% of them appeared once. Roughly 25% of the sample belongs to the ten largest clones. For these TCRs, the target antigens are not known. The label giving this sample's time point can be read as: sample taken at primary tumor resection. Source: lung tumor tissue, taken at surgery. Receptors originate from a male donor with early-stage non-small cell lung cancer.

This clonotype was observed many times. This chain uses TRBV6-2 or TRBV6-3 with TRBJ2-7, with 8 bases aligning to TRBD2. The CDR3 runs 14 residues. Per germline, CDR1 MNHEY and CDR2 SVGEGT. Trimming removed 6 bases from V and 0 bases from J; junction bases left unmatched: 4. In DNA form, the CDR3 reads TGTGCCAGCAGACTTAGCGGGATCTCCTACGAGCAGTACTTC. The encoded protein is CASRLSGISYEQYF.

This clonotype turned up a few times. V is TRBV5-1 and J is TRBJ2-7; D not resolved. The CDR3 is 17 residues long. V gave up 1 base and J gave up 5 bases, with 22 bases separating them. Germline V lookup: CDR1 SGHRS, CDR2 YFSETQ. The chain's CDR3 is CASSLSYVRLQYDEQYF. CDR3 DNA sequence: TGCGCCAGCAGCTTGTCCTACGTCAGGTTGCAGTACGACGAGCAGTACTTC.

The V gene is TRBV2, the J gene TRBJ1-5; TRBD1 might be the D (6 bases). Germline V gene sequence: CDR1 SNHLY, CDR2 FYNNEI. V dropped 4 bases and J dropped 2 bases, with 9 bases sitting between them. The CDR3 runs to 14 residues. The CDR3 region is CASSAGVGNQPQHF. The CDR3 nucleotides are TGTGCCAGCAGTGCAGGGGTCGGCAATCAGCCCCAGCATTTT.

This clonotype is medium-sized (0.01 to 0.1%) within its sample. V gene TRBV20-1 combines with J gene TRBJ1-1; D may be TRBD1 (5 bases). This CDR3 spans 11 amino acids. CDR1 is DFQATT, CDR2 SNEGSKA, per germline (reference sequence). CDR3 sequence: CSGTVNTEAFF. The DNA of the CDR3 is TGCAGCGGGACGGTGAACACTGAAGCTTTCTTT.

In its sample, this clonotype was seen a few times. The V and J genes are TRBV19 and TRBJ2-2; no clear D. Trimming stripped 7 bases from V and 1 base from J, with 7 bases between. Germline CDR1 reads LNHDA; CDR2 reads SQIVND (reference sequence). This CDR3 contains 13 residues. CDR3 sequence (DNA): TGTGCCAGTACCCCAAGGAACACCGGGGAGCTGTTTTTT. Translation gives CASTPRNTGELFF.

V is TRBV5-1 and J is TRBJ1-2; 8 positions match TRBD1. The CDR3 contains 14 residues. Germline loops: CDR1 SGHRS, CDR2 YFSETQ. V shed 3 bases and J 3 bases; nucleotides not matched to a gene: 4. This CDR3 is CASSSQGADYGYTF. Written as DNA, the CDR3 is TGCGCCAGCAGCTCCCAGGGGGCCGACTATGGCTACACCTTC.

This clonotype was detected only a few times. The chain has TRBV7-8 and TRBJ2-7; D remains unclear. The V gene's germline CDR1 is SGHVS and CDR2 FQNEAQ. The CDR3 is 15 residues long. V was pared by 1 base and J by 3 bases, with 13 bases between. The CDR3 region has the DNA TGTGCCAGCAGCTTAGGGCACAACCCCATCTACGAGCAGTACTTC. Translated, it gives CASSLGHNPIYEQYF. The full variable domain, rest sourced from reference TRBV7-8 and TRBJ2-7, is GAGVSQSPRYKVAKRGQDVALRCDPISGHVSLFWYQQALGQGPEFLTYFQNEAQLDKSGLPSDRFFAERPEGSVSTLKIQRTQQEDSAVYLCASSLGHNPIYEQYFGPGTRLTVT.